A single sample gave rise to the 19 T cell receptor beta chains below, sequenced in a study of T cells after posttransplantation cyclophosphamide. TCRdb's table, derived via immunoSEQ multiplex PCR, lists solely in-frame clones and lacks some. The sample contains about 32,000 clones, roughly 91% of which appear only once. The naive gate required viable CD3+CD4+ or CD3+CD8+ cells with CCR7+CD45RA+CD45RO-CD95-CD27+CD28+ phenotype. Input material: naive CD4+ T cells sorted from blood. The origin of the receptors is a young man in good health and a related stem cell transplant donor.

The table lists this clone with a few counts. This sequence joins TRBV7-2 and TRBJ1-4; D is possibly TRBD1 (5 bases). Germline CDR1 SGHTA, CDR2 FQGNSA. The CDR3 contains 15 residues. The ends were cut back, 7 bases at V and 8 bases at J, with 20 bases in the middle. CDR3 region: CASTSTIGGREKLFF. CDR3 in DNA: TGTGCCAGCACCTCAACTATCGGGGGTAGGGAAAAACTGTTTTTT.

This rearrangement joins TRBV4-2 to TRBJ2-5, with D possibly TRBD2 on 6 matching bases. Germline V gene sequence: CDR1 LGHNA, CDR2 YNFKEQ. V dropped 4 bases and J dropped 3 bases, with 24 bases sitting between them. The CDR3 extends over 18 amino acids. CDR3 region: CASSRRGNYHLEEETQYF. Here the CDR3 DNA reads TGTGCCAGCAGCCGCCGGGGGAATTATCACCTTGAGGAAGAGACCCAGTACTTC.

This clone was seen a few times. This chain links TRBV28 with TRBJ1-4; D is possibly TRBD1 (6 bases). V was trimmed by 2 bases and J by 4 bases, leaving 11 bases between them. This CDR3 has 15 amino acids. Germline V gene data show CDR1 as MDHEN and CDR2 as SYDVKM. The CDR3 sequence: CASSLPDRNNEKLFF. The CDR3, as DNA: TGTGCCAGCAGTTTACCCGACAGGAATAATGAAAAACTGTTTTTT.

The chain combines TRBV5-4 with TRBJ1-2, with 8 bases matching TRBD1. The CDR3 extends over 14 amino acids. Germline lookup yields CDR1 SGHNT and CDR2 YYREEE (reference sequence). V trimming: 2 bases; J trimming: 4 bases; junction bases outside the gene matches: 4. CDR3 coding DNA: TGTGCCAGCAGCTTCAGGGGGCAAGGCTATGGCTACACCTTC. It is translated as CASSFRGQGYGYTF.

The rearrangement joins TRBV19 to TRBJ2-5, with TRBD1 matching over 8 bases. This CDR3 region has 15 residues. Per germline, CDR1 LNHDA and CDR2 SQIVND (reference sequence). After removal of 5 bases from V and 6 bases from J, the junction contained 11 bases not matched to a gene. The CDR3 region is CASSPGQGSFKTQYF. CDR3 sequence (DNA): TGTGCCAGTAGTCCCGGACAGGGATCGTTCAAGACCCAGTACTTC.

The chain recombines TRBV4-1 with TRBJ1-6, with 7 bases matching TRBD1. The V segment lost 2 bases and the J segment 2 bases; nucleotides outside the gene matches: 3. The CDR3 totals 16 residues. Germline loops: CDR1 MGHRA, CDR2 YSYEKL. The CDR3 DNA reads TGCGCCAGCAGCCAACCGGACAGGACCTATAATTCACCCCTCCACTTT. Translation: CASSQPDRTYNSPLHF.

This clone was seen once. V is TRBV6-1 and J is TRBJ2-5; 7 nucleotides align to TRBD1. The CDR3 is 14 residues long. Germline V gene data show CDR1 as MNHNS and CDR2 as SASEGT. V shed 4 bases and J 4 bases; nucleotides not matched to a gene: 6. The CDR3 sequence: CASSGQQGSETQYF. The CDR3 DNA reads as TGTGCCAGCAGTGGACAACAGGGGTCAGAGACCCAGTACTTC.

V gene TRBV9 combines with J gene TRBJ2-7; D gene uncertain. Trimming shortened V by 0 bases and J by 0 bases, and 7 bases separated the two germline ends. Germline V gene data show CDR1 as SGDLS and CDR2 as YYNGEE. This CDR3 spans 14 amino acids. CDR3 protein: CASSVGANSYEQYF. The CDR3, as DNA: TGTGCCAGCAGCGTAGGAGCTAACTCCTACGAGCAGTACTTC.

The chain has TRBV4-3 and TRBJ2-3, with D possibly TRBD1 on 5 matching bases. The germline gives CDR1 LGHNA, CDR2 YSLEER. The V and J ends lost 1 base and 2 bases respectively, with 10 bases between them. This CDR3 has 15 amino acids. CDR3 DNA: TGCGCCAGCAGCCAAGCCAGGGTTTTCACAGATACGCAGTATTTT. Its translation: CASSQARVFTDTQYF.

The chain has TRBV4-1 and TRBJ2-7; TRBD2 might be the D (7 bases). In germline, CDR1 is MGHRA, CDR2 YSYEKL. V was pared by 4 bases and J by 4 bases, with 14 bases between. The CDR3 runs to 14 residues. CDR3 in DNA: TGCGCCAGCAGCCCGACCGGGGGGCGGTACGAGCAGTACTTC. Translating it yields CASSPTGGRYEQYF.

The chain is built from TRBV5-1 and TRBJ2-1, with 9 bases lining up with TRBD2. CDR3 size: 14 residues. V shed 4 bases and J 9 bases; nucleotides not matched to a gene: 8. Per the germline V gene, CDR1 is SGHRS and CDR2 is YFSETQ. CDR3 coding DNA: TGCGCCAGCAGCCCGGGACTAGCCGTGGCTGAGCAGTTCTTC. Amino acid sequence: CASSPGLAVAEQFF.

This clone was detected a few times. The chain recombines TRBV18 with TRBJ1-3; 7 nucleotides agree with TRBD1. In germline, CDR1 is KGHSH, CDR2 LQKENI. V was clipped by 3 bases and J by 8 bases; unmatched bases: 1. The CDR3 is 12 amino acids. The CDR3 region has the DNA TGTGCCAGCTCACCTACAGGGGACACCATATATTTT. Protein product: CASSPTGDTIYF.

The CDR3 here is CASSPGDRNQETQYF. Here the CDR3 DNA reads TGCGCCAGCAGCCCCGGAGACAGGAACCAAGAGACCCAGTACTTC. The rearrangement links TRBV5-1 to TRBJ2-5; D might be TRBD1 (6 bases). Germline CDR1 reads SGHRS; CDR2 reads YFSETQ. This CDR3 has 15 residues. The germline V and J ends were trimmed by 4 bases and 0 bases, with 13 bases remaining between them.

J is TRBJ2-3 and V is TRBV2; weak D call: TRBD2 (5 bases). V was cut by 4 bases and J by 6 bases, with 14 bases left in between. This CDR3 region has 14 residues. Looked up from germline, CDR1 is SNHLY and CDR2 is FYNNEI. Here the CDR3 reads CASSAEGEWDTQYF. The CDR3 nucleotides read TGTGCCAGCAGTGCTGAGGGTGAATGGGATACGCAGTATTTT.

This chain joins TRBV5-4 and TRBJ1-1, with D unresolved. Germline loops: CDR1 SGHNT, CDR2 YYREEE (reference sequence). The CDR3 is 13 residues long. V shed 0 bases and J shed 1 base, with 4 bases lying between them. The CDR3 DNA follows: TGTGCCAGCAGCTTGGCAGGGAACACTGAAGCTTTCTTT. Translated: CASSLAGNTEAFF.

This clone was recorded only once. The chain has TRBV29-1 and TRBJ1-2, with 8 bases lining up with TRBD1. The CDR3 is 15 amino acids. V lost 0 bases, J lost 6 bases, and 9 bases stayed unmatched. CDR1 SQVTM and CDR2 ANQGSEA come from the germline V gene. The CDR3 region has the DNA TGCAGCGTTGAAGATCATCCAGGGGGCTGGAATGGCTACACCTTC. Encoded protein: CSVEDHPGGWNGYTF. The full variable domain, with the rest looked up from reference TRBV29-1 and TRBJ1-2, is SAVISQKPSRDICQRGTSLTIQCQVDSQVTMMFWYRQQPGQSLTLIATANQGSEATYESGFVIDKFPISRPNLTFSTLTVSNMSPEDSSIYLCSVEDHPGGWNGYTFGSGTRLTVV.

The gene calls are TRBV13 and TRBJ1-1; 10 positions match TRBD1. The germline gives CDR1 PRHDT, CDR2 FYEKMQ (reference sequence). After removal of 5 bases from V and 5 bases from J, the junction contained 8 bases not matched to a gene. This CDR3 comprises 15 residues. In nucleotides, the CDR3 is TGTGCCAGCAGCACCCGACAGGGGGCAGGGACTGAAGCTTTCTTT. This codes for CASSTRQGAGTEAFF.

The V and J genes are TRBV19 and TRBJ1-5, with 8 bases matching TRBD1. V was clipped by 5 bases and J by 2 bases; unmatched bases: 8. This CDR3 is built from 16 residues. Germline V gene lookup returns CDR1 LNHDA and CDR2 SQIVND (reference sequence). CDR3 DNA: TGTGCCAGTAGTCCCTCAGGACAGGGCCGCAATCAGCCCCAGCATTTT. It translates to CASSPSGQGRNQPQHF.

The chain joins TRBV25-1 to TRBJ1-4; D remains unclear. This CDR3 comprises 14 residues. With 1 base removed from V and 6 bases from J, the gap between germline ends came to 9 bases. Germline V lookup: CDR1 MGHDK, CDR2 SYGVNS. In nucleotides, the CDR3 is TGTGCCAGCAGTGAATTCACAGATCATGAAAAACTGTTTTTT. This encodes CASSEFTDHEKLFF.